The 5 T cell receptor beta chains presented below share a single source sample, sequenced in a study of beta chain features in type 1 diabetes. Expressed TCRB transcripts were sequenced because the entire RNA isolate underwent reverse transcription. Assay used: immunoSEQ multiplex PCR; TCRdb lists only in-frame clones, some missing. This sample yields 350,000 to 450,000 clones, of which less than 15% are seen a single time; about 0.02% belongs to the top ten. The sequenced material came from naive CD4+ T cells from blood. The receptors stem from a woman aged 18-29 years in good health.

The chain links TRBV5-6 to TRBJ2-1; no definite D call. The CDR3 contains 14 residues. Germline values: CDR1 SGHDT, CDR2 YYEEEE. V was pared by 0 bases and J by 6 bases, with 10 bases between. In nucleotides, the CDR3 is TGTGCCAGCAGCTTGGGCCCACTCGGCAATGAGCAGTTCTTC. This encodes CASSLGPLGNEQFF.

This chain links TRBV29-1 with TRBJ1-1; tentative D call: TRBD1 (5 bases). The V gene's germline CDR1 is SQVTM and CDR2 ANQGSEA. The V end was cut by 4 bases, the J end by 1 base, with 10 bases between. This CDR3 is built from 13 residues. The DNA for the CDR3 is TGCAGCGTTGTCAGGAGGGGGAACACTGAAGCTTTCTTT. This sequence encodes CSVVRRGNTEAFF.

The rearrangement uses TRBV28 and TRBJ2-5; 7 bases align to TRBD2. Germline V CDR1 and CDR2: MDHEN, SYDVKM. After removal of 3 bases from V and 1 base from J, the junction contained 2 bases not matched to a gene. The CDR3 loop spans 14 amino acids. The CDR3 sequence is CASSFGGGQETQYF. The CDR3 DNA sequence: TGTGCCAGCAGTTTTGGCGGGGGCCAAGAGACCCAGTACTTC.

The chain recombines TRBV7-8 with TRBJ1-1; D possibly corresponds to TRBD1 (5 bases). Germline V gene lookup returns CDR1 SGHVS and CDR2 FQNEAQ. This CDR3 spans 16 amino acids. Trimming shortened V by 3 bases and J by 0 bases, and 14 bases separated the two germline ends. The DNA of the CDR3 is TGTGCCAGCAGCTTGGGGCACAGCACAATGAACACTGAAGCTTTCTTT. It codes for CASSLGHSTMNTEAFF.

J is TRBJ1-2 and V is TRBV6-5; 7 nucleotides align to TRBD1. The CDR3 runs 15 residues. The V gene end was trimmed by 0 bases and the J gene end by 10 bases; junction bases not matched to a gene: 11. Germline CDR1 and CDR2: MNHEY and SVGAGI. In DNA, the CDR3 is TGTGCCAGCAGTTACTCTCCGGCAGGGGGTACCGTCTACACCTTC. Translated, it gives CASSYSPAGGTVYTF.